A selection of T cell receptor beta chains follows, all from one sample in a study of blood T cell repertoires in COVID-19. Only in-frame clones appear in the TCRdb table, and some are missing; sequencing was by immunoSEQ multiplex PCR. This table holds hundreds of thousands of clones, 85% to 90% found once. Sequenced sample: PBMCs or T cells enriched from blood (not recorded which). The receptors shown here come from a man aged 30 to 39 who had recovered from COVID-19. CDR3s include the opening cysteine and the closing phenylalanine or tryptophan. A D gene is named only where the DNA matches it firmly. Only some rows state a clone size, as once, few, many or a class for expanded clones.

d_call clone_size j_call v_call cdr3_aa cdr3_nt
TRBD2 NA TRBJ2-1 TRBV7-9 CASSLGLAGINEQFF TGTGCCAGCAGCTTGGGTCTAGCGGGGATCAATGAGCAGTTCTTC
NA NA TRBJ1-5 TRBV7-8 CASSLTGNNQPQHF TGTGCCAGCAGCTTAACGGGGAACAATCAGCCCCAGCATTTT
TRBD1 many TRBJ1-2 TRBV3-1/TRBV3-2 CASSQSGRDSYGYTF TGTGCCAGCAGCCAATCGGGACGGGACAGCTATGGCTACACCTTC
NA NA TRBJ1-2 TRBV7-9 CASSLIAGVSAGYTF TGTGCCAGCAGCTTAATCGCAGGGGTTTCGGCAGGCTACACCTTC
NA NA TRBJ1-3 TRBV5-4 CASSLDVSSGNTIYF TGTGCCAGCAGCTTGGACGTGAGCTCTGGAAACACCATATATTTT
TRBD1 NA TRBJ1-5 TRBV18 CASAGGGQPQHF TGTGCCAGCGCAGGGGGAGGTCAGCCCCAGCATTTT
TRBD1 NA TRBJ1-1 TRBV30 CAWSQQGDTEAFF TGTGCCTGGAGTCAACAGGGGGACACTGAAGCTTTCTTT
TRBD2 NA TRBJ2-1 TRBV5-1 CASSFAGTSDRSSYNEQFF TGCGCCAGCAGCTTCGCCGGGACTAGCGACAGAAGCTCCTACAATGAGCAGTTCTTC
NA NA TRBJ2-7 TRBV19 CASSIGAAVGYEQYF TGTGCCAGTAGTATAGGAGCGGCGGTAGGGTACGAGCAGTACTTC
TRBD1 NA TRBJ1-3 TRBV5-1 CASSLGQGDAGNTIYF TGCGCCAGCAGCTTGGGACAGGGGGACGCTGGAAACACCATATATTTT
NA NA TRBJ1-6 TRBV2 CASTSRNSPLHF TGTGCCAGCACTTCGCGTAATTCACCCCTCCACTTT
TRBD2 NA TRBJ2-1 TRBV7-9 CASSLPGGRTNEQFF TGTGCCAGCAGCCTGCCGGGCGGGAGGACGAATGAGCAGTTCTTC
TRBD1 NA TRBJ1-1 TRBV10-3 CATLRGLDGAEAFF TGTGCCACCCTCAGGGGGCTGGACGGCGCTGAAGCTTTCTTT
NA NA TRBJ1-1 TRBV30 CAWGDGVVAFF TGTGCCTGGGGGGACGGGGTGGTAGCTTTCTTT
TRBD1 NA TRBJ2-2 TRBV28 CASTPSGTATGELFF TGTGCCAGCACACCTTCCGGGACAGCTACCGGGGAGCTGTTTTTT
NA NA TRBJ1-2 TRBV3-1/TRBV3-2 CASSQTSSGENYGYTF TGTGCCAGCAGCCAAACCTCATCCGGGGAGAACTATGGCTACACCTTC
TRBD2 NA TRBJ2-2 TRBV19 CATIAGAGGELFF TGTGCCACTATAGCGGGAGCGGGCGGGGAGCTGTTTTTT
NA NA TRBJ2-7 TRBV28 CASSLSATSNPPYEQYF TGTGCCAGCAGTTTATCAGCTACTAGCAATCCCCCCTACGAGCAGTACTTC
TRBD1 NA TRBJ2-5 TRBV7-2 CASSLSGTVQETQYF TGTGCCAGCAGCTTATCCGGGACAGTCCAAGAGACCCAGTACTTC
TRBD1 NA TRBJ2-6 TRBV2 CASSVDRGLVGANVLTF TGTGCCAGCAGTGTGGACAGGGGGCTAGTTGGGGCCAACGTCCTGACTTTC
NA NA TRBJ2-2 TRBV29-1 CSASENTGELFF TGCAGCGCTAGCGAGAACACCGGGGAGCTGTTTTTT
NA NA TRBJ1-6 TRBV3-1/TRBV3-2 CASSQEGSGENSPLHF TGTGCCAGCAGCCAAGAAGGTTCAGGGGAGAATTCACCCCTCCACTTT
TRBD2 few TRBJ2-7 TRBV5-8 CASPPYGGSTYEQYF TGTGCCAGTCCCCCGTATGGCGGGAGCACCTACGAGCAGTACTTC
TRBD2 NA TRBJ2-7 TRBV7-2 CASSSGGTSGRAYYEQYF TGTGCCAGCAGCTCAGGCGGGACTAGCGGGAGGGCCTACTACGAGCAGTACTTC
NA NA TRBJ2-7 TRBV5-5 CASSASGTPTYEQYF TGTGCCAGCAGTGCTTCCGGGACACCTACCTACGAGCAGTACTTC
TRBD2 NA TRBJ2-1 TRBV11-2 CASSLAGLAGYNEQFF TGTGCCAGCAGCTTAGCGGGACTAGCGGGTTACAATGAGCAGTTCTTC
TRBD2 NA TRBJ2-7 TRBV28 CASWATAGGSYEQYF TGTGCCAGCTGGGCGACCGCGGGAGGCTCCTACGAGCAGTACTTC
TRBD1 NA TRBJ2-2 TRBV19 CASRGQGARAGELFF TGTGCCAGTAGGGGACAGGGGGCTCGGGCCGGGGAGCTGTTTTTT
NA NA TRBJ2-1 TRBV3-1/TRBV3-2 CASSPPLASKVDNEQFF TGTGCCAGCAGCCCTCCCCTAGCGTCAAAGGTGGACAATGAGCAGTTCTTC
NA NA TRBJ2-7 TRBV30 CAWNGGIGDEQYF TGTGCCTGGAACGGAGGAATCGGCGACGAGCAGTACTTC
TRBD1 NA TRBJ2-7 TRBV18 CASSLGQEVYEQYF TGTGCCAGCTCACTGGGACAGGAGGTCTACGAGCAGTACTTC
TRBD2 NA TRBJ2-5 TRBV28 CASSPAGGPQETQYF TGTGCCAGCAGCCCAGCGGGAGGGCCTCAAGAGACCCAGTACTTC
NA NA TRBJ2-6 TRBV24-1 CATSDLSSGANVLTF TGTGCCACCAGTGATCTCAGCTCTGGGGCCAACGTCCTGACTTTC
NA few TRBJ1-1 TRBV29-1 CSVETGLGTEAFF TGCAGCGTTGAGACAGGTTTAGGGACTGAAGCTTTCTTT
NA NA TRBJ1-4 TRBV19 CASSILRGLGEKLFF TGTGCCAGTAGTATACTCAGGGGTTTAGGCGAAAAACTGTTTTTT
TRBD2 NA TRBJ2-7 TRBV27 CASSFSSGGTFYEQYF TGTGCCAGCAGTTTTTCTAGCGGGGGCACCTTCTACGAGCAGTACTTC
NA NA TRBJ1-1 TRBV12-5 CASGAGALRNTEAFF TGTGCTAGTGGGGCGGGGGCCCTGAGAAACACTGAAGCTTTCTTT
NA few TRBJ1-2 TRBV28 CASSSGFPSYGYTF TGTGCCAGCAGTTCAGGGTTTCCGAGCTATGGCTACACCTTC
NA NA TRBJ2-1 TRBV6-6 CATRWTNNEQFF TGTGCCACGCGGTGGACAAACAATGAGCAGTTCTTC
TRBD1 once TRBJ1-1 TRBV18 CASSPTWDRGNTEAFF TGTGCCAGCTCACCAACCTGGGACAGGGGGAACACTGAAGCTTTCTTT
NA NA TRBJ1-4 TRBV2 CASRGQATNEKLFF TGTGCCAGCAGAGGTCAGGCAACTAATGAAAAACTGTTTTTT
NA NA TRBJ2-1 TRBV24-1 CATSDLNSGSYNEQFF TGTGCCACCAGTGATTTGAATAGCGGCTCCTACAATGAGCAGTTCTTC
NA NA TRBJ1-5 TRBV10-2 CASTPDRPLSYLLQPQHF TGCGCCAGCACCCCGGACAGACCACTCTCGTACCTCCTTCAGCCCCAGCATTTT
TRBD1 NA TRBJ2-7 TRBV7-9 CASSLETGHYEQYF TGTGCCAGCAGCTTAGAGACAGGGCACTACGAGCAGTACTTC
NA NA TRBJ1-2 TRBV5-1 CASSLGDTGYGYTF TGCGCCAGCAGCTTGGGGGATACAGGCTATGGCTACACCTTC
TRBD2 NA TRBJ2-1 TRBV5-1 CASTDQAGGNEQFF TGCGCCAGCACGGACCAAGCGGGAGGCAATGAGCAGTTCTTC